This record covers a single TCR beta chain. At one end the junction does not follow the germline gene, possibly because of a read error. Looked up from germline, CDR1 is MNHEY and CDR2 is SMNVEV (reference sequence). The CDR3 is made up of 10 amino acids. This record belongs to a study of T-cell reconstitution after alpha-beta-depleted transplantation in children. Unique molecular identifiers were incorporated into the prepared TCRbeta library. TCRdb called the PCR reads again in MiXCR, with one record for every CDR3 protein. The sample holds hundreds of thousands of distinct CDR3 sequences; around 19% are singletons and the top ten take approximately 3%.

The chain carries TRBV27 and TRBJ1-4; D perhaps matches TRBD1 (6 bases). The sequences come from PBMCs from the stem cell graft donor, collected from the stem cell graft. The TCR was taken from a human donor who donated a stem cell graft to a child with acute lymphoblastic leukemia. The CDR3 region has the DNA TGTGCCAGCAGCACAGGGTCTACCTGTTTT. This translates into CASSTGSTCF.